These 15 T cell receptor beta chains were sequenced from one sample in a study of vaccination effects on CD4 cells after COVID-19 (dated by TCRdb to between 2021 and 2024). Preparation of the library involved the immunoSEQ multiplex PCR assay. Entries here come from immuneACCESS through TCRdb and include only in-frame sequences with V and J called. Some clones fail to appear in such tables; in the studies checked, an unresolved V gene covers under half of the shortfall, and the cause of the remainder is unknown. This sample holds approximately 50,000 clones; nearly 80% were observed only once. Around 5.5% of the sample is in the top ten clones. To identify antigen-specific CD4+ T cell clonotypes by their expansion, the ViraFEST assay first stimulated PBMC with viral peptide pools and then applied TCR sequencing. After about 9 days of culture, CD4+ T cells were isolated with the EasySep CD4+ T cell isolation kit. None of the healthy vaccine recipients had a prior SARS-CoV-2 infection, which was confirmed by nucleocapsid antibody tests that came back negative both before and after vaccination.

These receptors have no known antigen. The starting material was CD4+ T cells from PBMCs cultured with HCoV-OC43 spike peptides, obtained before COVID-19 vaccination. In the paper's terms, the cell subset or site label means: HCoV-OC43 spike overlapping peptide pool stimulation. The source is a human donor who received a COVID-19 vaccine.

The chain recombines TRBV6-5 with TRBJ1-3; TRBD1 is a possible D gene (6 bases). Looked up from germline, CDR1 is MNHEY and CDR2 is SVGAGI. Trimming shortened V by 0 bases and J by 0 bases, and 9 bases separated the two germline ends. CDR3 length: 16 residues. The CDR3 loop is CASSYSRGSSGNTIYF. The CDR3 bases are TGTGCCAGCAGTTACTCCAGGGGAAGCTCTGGAAACACCATATATTTT.

This chain links TRBV19 with TRBJ2-4; tentatively, D is TRBD2 (6 bases). The V end lost 2 bases, the J end lost 7 bases, and 12 bases lay between the germline ends. This CDR3 region has 14 residues. Germline values: CDR1 LNHDA, CDR2 SQIVND (reference sequence). This CDR3 reads CASSIKAGGNIQYF. The CDR3 DNA reads TGTGCCAGTAGTATAAAAGCGGGCGGGAACATTCAGTACTTC. Variable domain in full (rest from reference TRBV19 and TRBJ2-4): DGGITQSPKYLFRKEGQNVTLSCEQNLNHDAMYWYRQDPGQGLRLIYYSQIVNDFQKGDIAEGYSVSREKKESFPLTVTSAQKNPTAFYLCASSIKAGGNIQYFGAGTRLSVL.

The chain carries TRBV5-1 and TRBJ1-3, with a tentative D call TRBD1 (5 bases). Per germline, CDR1 SGHRS and CDR2 YFSETQ. Trimming shortened V by 0 bases and J by 4 bases, and 14 bases separated the two germline ends. This CDR3 region has 16 residues. CDR3: CASSLDGGNRGNTIYF. The CDR3 DNA reads TGCGCCAGCAGCTTGGATGGGGGGAATAGAGGAAACACCATATATTTT.

The V call is TRBV11-1, the J call TRBJ2-3; TRBD1 might be the D (5 bases). CDR1 is SGHAT and CDR2 is FQDESV in the germline V gene (reference sequence). The CDR3 contains 14 residues. Trimming took 5 bases from V and 4 from J, leaving 13 bases between them. The CDR3 loop reads CASSDQGFADTQYF. The CDR3 region has the DNA TGTGCCAGCAGCGACCAGGGTTTCGCAGATACGCAGTATTTT. Looking up the rest from reference TRBV11-1 and TRBJ2-3 gives the full variable domain: EAEVAQSPRYKITEKSQAVAFWCDPISGHATLYWYRQILGQGPELLVQFQDESVVDDSQLPKDRFSAERLKGVDSTLKIQPAELGDSAMYLCASSDQGFADTQYFGPGTRLTVL.

This clone was counted a single time. CDR3 sequence: CASSEAAAGARKEKLFF. CDR3 nucleotide sequence: TGTGCCAGCAGTGAAGCGGCCGCGGGCGCCCGGAAGGAAAAACTGTTTTTT. V and J are TRBV2 and TRBJ1-4; D gene ambiguous. This CDR3 spans 17 amino acids. Germline CDR1 reads SNHLY; CDR2 reads FYNNEI. The germline V and J ends were trimmed by 0 bases and 8 bases, with 19 bases remaining between them.

This chain links TRBV20-1 with TRBJ1-1; no reliable D call. Trimming pared 2 bases from V and 1 base from J, leaving 2 bases between. The CDR3 has 11 residues. Germline V gives CDR1 DFQATT, CDR2 SNEGSKA (reference sequence). The CDR3 is CSARPNTEAFF. The DNA of the CDR3 is TGCAGTGCTAGACCGAACACTGAAGCTTTCTTT.

The CDR3 DNA is TGTGCCAGCAGCGTAGGTCGAGGGGGTGACGGCTATGGCTACACCTTC. It translates to CASSVGRGGDGYGYTF. The chain couples TRBV9 to TRBJ1-2, with D perhaps matching TRBD1 (6 bases). There are 16 residues in the CDR3. Germline CDR1 is SGDLS and CDR2 is YYNGEE. V was clipped by 0 bases and J by 4 bases, with 16 bases between them.

This clone appeared a few times. The chain recombines TRBV10-3 with TRBJ1-1, with no clear D. Trimming cost V 2 bases and J 1 base, with 11 bases left between them. The CDR3 contains 15 residues. Germline CDR1 reads ENHRY; CDR2 reads SYGVKD. The CDR3 loop is CAISEPGPKNTEAFF. The CDR3 bases are TGTGCCATCAGTGAGCCGGGTCCTAAGAACACTGAAGCTTTCTTT.

CDR3 DNA sequence: TGCGCCAGCAGCGCCACCGGGACTCCAGAAGAGACCCAGTACTTC. It is translated as CASSATGTPEETQYF. This chain links TRBV5-1 with TRBJ2-5; possible D gene TRBD2, 6 bases. Germline V lookup: CDR1 SGHRS, CDR2 YFSETQ. V lost 4 bases, J lost 3 bases, and 16 bases lay in between. This CDR3 is 15 amino acids long.

The chain employs TRBV5-1 and TRBJ2-5; 9 bases align to TRBD1. V gave up 0 bases and J gave up 3 bases; unmatched junction bases: 3. The germline gives CDR1 SGHRS, CDR2 YFSETQ. This CDR3 spans 15 amino acids. The CDR3: CASSLVTGGEETQYF. In DNA, the CDR3 is TGCGCCAGCAGCTTGGTTACAGGGGGCGAAGAGACCCAGTACTTC. Supplemented by reference TRBV5-1 and TRBJ2-5, the full variable domain reads KAGVTQTPRYLIKTRGQQVTLSCSPISGHRSVSWYQQTPGQGLQFLFEYFSETQRNKGNFPGRFSGRQFSNSRSEMNVSTLELGDSALYLCASSLVTGGEETQYFGPGTRLLVL.

The chain recombines TRBV5-1 with TRBJ2-5; no firm D call. CDR1 and CDR2 (germline): SGHRS, YFSETQ. The V end lost 1 base, the J end lost 2 bases, and 9 bases lay between the germline ends. This CDR3 spans 14 amino acids. CDR3 in amino acids: CASSLPSAQETQYF. In DNA form, the CDR3 reads TGCGCCAGCAGCTTGCCGTCAGCACAAGAGACCCAGTACTTC.

The chain is built from TRBV7-2 and TRBJ1-5; D may be TRBD1 (5 bases). The CDR3 totals 15 residues. Trimming shortened V by 4 bases and J by 6 bases, and 16 bases separated the two germline ends. Germline CDR1 reads SGHTA; CDR2 reads FQGNSA. CDR3 sequence: CASSYLAGGGQPQHF. The CDR3 DNA sequence: TGTGCCAGCAGCTACCTTGCGGGCGGGGGTCAGCCCCAGCATTTT.

As DNA, the CDR3 is TGTGCCAGCTCACCGGCGGGGGGCCCCACAGATACGCAGTATTTT. Translation gives CASSPAGGPTDTQYF. The chain combines TRBV18 with TRBJ2-3, with 8 positions matching TRBD2. In germline, CDR1 is KGHSH, CDR2 LQKENI. The J segment lost 2 bases and the V segment lost 3 bases, leaving 4 bases of the junction unmatched. The CDR3 is 15 amino acids.

The gene calls are TRBV7-3 and TRBJ2-2, with 7 bases fitting TRBD1. This CDR3 spans 14 amino acids. From germline, CDR1 is SGHTA and CDR2 FQGTGA. With 3 bases clipped from V and 4 bases from J, the junction kept 2 bases outside the gene matches. CDR3 nucleotides: TGTGCCAGCAGCTTTAGGGGGCGCACCGGGGAGCTGTTTTTT. Its protein product is CASSFRGRTGELFF.

V and J are TRBV7-3 and TRBJ1-1; D call uncertain. Germline assignment: CDR1 SGHTA and CDR2 FQGTGA. V gave up 2 bases and J gave up 0 bases, with 13 bases separating them. The CDR3 is made up of 16 amino acids. The CDR3, as DNA: TGTGCCAGCAGCTTAGGCCCGATTTTTATGAACACTGAAGCTTTCTTT. The encoded protein is CASSLGPIFMNTEAFF.